This T cell receptor beta chain stems from a study of cytomegalovirus exposure and HLA in healthy donors. V was cut by 3 bases and J by 5 bases, with 14 bases left in between. The CDR3 length is 15 residues. The germline gives CDR1 SGHDT, CDR2 YYEEEE. The donors, nominally healthy at sampling, likely had unrecorded immune exposures. Both 60 Vbeta primers and 13 Jbeta primers went into the PCR. Only in-frame clones appear in the TCRdb table, and some are missing; sequencing was by immunoSEQ multiplex PCR. The data show roughly 170,000 clones, approximately 80% seen once. The rearrangement links TRBV5-6 to TRBJ1-4; D is undetermined. Sequencing was done on a sample of PBMCs. The clonotype was recovered from a woman aged 25 to 45 in good health and CMV-seronegative. CDR3 DNA: TGTGCCAGCAGCTATAAGGGAGGACCAAATGAAAAACTGTTTTTT. This gives the protein CASSYKGGPNEKLFF.